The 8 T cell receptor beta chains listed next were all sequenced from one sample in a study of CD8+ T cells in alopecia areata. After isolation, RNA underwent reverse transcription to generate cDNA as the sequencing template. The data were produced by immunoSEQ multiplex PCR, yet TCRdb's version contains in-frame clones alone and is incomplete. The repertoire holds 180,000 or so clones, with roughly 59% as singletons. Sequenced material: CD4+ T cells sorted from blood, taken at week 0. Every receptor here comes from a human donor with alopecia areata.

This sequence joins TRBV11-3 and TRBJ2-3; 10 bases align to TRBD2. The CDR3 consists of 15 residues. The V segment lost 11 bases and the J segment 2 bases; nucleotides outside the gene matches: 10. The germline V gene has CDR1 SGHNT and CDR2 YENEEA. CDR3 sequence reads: CASGASGGLTDTQYF. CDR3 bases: TGTGCCTCCGGGGCTAGCGGGGGCCTCACAGATACGCAGTATTTT. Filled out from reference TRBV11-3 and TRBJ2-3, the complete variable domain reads EAGVVQSPRYKIIEKKQPVAFWCNPISGHNTLYWYLQNLGQGPELLIRYENEEAVDDSQLPKDRFSAERLKGVDSTLKIQPAELGDSAVYLCASGASGGLTDTQYFGPGTRLTVL.

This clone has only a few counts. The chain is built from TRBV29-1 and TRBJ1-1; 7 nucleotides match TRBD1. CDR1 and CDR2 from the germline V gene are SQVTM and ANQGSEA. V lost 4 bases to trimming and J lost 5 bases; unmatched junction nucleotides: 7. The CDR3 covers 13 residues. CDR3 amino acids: CSVGRGQSTEAFF. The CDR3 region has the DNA TGCAGCGTTGGGAGGGGGCAAAGTACTGAAGCTTTCTTT.

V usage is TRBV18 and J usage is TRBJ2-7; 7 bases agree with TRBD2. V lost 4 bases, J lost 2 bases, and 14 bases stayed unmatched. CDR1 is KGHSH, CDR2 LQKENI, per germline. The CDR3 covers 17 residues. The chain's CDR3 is CASSLRPGTGGAYEQYF. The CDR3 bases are TGTGCCAGCTCACTCCGTCCAGGGACGGGGGGAGCCTACGAGCAGTACTTC.

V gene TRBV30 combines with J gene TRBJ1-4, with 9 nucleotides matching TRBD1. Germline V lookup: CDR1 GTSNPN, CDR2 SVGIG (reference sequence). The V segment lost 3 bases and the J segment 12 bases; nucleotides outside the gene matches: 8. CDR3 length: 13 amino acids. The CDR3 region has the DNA TGTGCCTGGAGCCCCGGGACAGGGCTTGAACTGTTTTTT. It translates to CAWSPGTGLELFF.

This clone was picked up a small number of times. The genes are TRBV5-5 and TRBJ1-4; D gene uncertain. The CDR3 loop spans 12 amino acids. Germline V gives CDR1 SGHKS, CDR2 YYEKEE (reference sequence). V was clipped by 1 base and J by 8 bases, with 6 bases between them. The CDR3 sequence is CASSLFGEKLFF. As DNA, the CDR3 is TGTGCCAGCAGCTTGTTCGGGGAAAAACTGTTTTTT.

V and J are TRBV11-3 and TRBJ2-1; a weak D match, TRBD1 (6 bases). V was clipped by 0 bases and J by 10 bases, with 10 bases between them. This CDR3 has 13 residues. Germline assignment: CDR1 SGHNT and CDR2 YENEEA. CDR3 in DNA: TGTGCCAGCAGCTTAGATCAGGGGAACGAGCAGTTCTTC. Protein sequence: CASSLDQGNEQFF. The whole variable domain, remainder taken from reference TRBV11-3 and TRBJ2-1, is EAGVVQSPRYKIIEKKQPVAFWCNPISGHNTLYWYLQNLGQGPELLIRYENEEAVDDSQLPKDRFSAERLKGVDSTLKIQPAELGDSAVYLCASSLDQGNEQFFGPGTRLTVL.

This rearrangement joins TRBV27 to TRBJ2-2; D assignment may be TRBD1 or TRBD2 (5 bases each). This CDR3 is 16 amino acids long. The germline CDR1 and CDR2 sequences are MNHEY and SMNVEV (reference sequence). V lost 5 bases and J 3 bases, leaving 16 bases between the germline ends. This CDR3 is CASSVPRGRDTGELFF. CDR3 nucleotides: TGTGCCAGCAGTGTCCCGAGGGGACGGGACACCGGGGAGCTGTTTTTT.

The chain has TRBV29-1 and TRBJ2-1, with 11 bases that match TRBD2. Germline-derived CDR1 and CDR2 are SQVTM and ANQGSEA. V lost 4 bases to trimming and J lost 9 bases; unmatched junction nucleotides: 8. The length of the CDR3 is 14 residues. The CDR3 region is CSVGSLAGGGEQFF. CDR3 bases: TGCAGCGTTGGAAGTCTAGCGGGGGGTGGTGAGCAGTTCTTC.